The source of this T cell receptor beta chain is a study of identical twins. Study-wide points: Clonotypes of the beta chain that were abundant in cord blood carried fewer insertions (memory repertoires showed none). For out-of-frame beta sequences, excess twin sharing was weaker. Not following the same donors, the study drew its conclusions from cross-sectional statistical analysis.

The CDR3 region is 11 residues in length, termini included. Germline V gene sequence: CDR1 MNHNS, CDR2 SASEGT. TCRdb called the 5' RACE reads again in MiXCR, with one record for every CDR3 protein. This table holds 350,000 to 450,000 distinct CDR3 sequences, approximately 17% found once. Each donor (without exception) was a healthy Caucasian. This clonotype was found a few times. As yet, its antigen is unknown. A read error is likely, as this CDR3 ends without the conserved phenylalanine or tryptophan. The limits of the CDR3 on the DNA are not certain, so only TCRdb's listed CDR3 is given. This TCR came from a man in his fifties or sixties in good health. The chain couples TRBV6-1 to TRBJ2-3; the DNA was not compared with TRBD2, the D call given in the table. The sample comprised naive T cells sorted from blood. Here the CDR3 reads CASSEALRASL.